This T cell receptor (beta chain) emerged from a study of T cell responses to AZD1222 COVID-19 vaccine. Study outcomes and limitations: Vaccine-related CD4 TCRs covered spike, predominating at 160-218 and 743-854. Nearly half of spike-specific TCRs reportedly target variant regions that are unmutated in the B.1.351 and B.1.1.7 variants.

The CDR3 runs 16 residues. With 4 bases clipped from V and 7 bases from J, the junction kept 10 bases outside the gene matches. The germline gives CDR1 LNHDA, CDR2 SQIVND (reference sequence). Remarks on this clone: Its antigen is still unknown.

Sequencing used immunoSEQ multiplex PCR; TCRdb keeps in-frame clones, though not all of them. The sample contains roughly 97,000 clones, approximately 89% of which appear only once. Source: peripheral blood, taken on day 0 of AZD1222 vaccination. The gene calls are TRBV19 and TRBJ1-4; 9 nucleotides agree with TRBD1. The TCR originated in an adult in good health. As DNA, the CDR3 is TGTGCCAGTAGTACGCTAAGGGGACAGGGTCGTGAAAAACTGTTTTTT. Its translation: CASSTLRGQGREKLFF.